These 28 T cell receptor beta chains were sequenced from one sample in a study of blood T cell repertoires in COVID-19. The method was immunoSEQ multiplex PCR; TCRdb's version includes in-frame clones alone and lacks a portion of them. Of roughly 170,000 clones listed, 86% are singletons. Material: peripheral blood. The source of these receptors is a man between 65 and 85 years old with active or convalescent COVID-19.

The chain links TRBV5-1 to TRBJ2-5; maybe TRBD1 (7 bases). Trimming left V 5 bases short and J 3 bases short, with 11 bases between. CDR1 is SGHRS, CDR2 YFSETQ, per germline. CDR3 size: 13 residues. The CDR3 nucleotides are TGCGCCAGCAGAGGGGGGACAGAAGAGACCCAGTACTTC. This sequence encodes CASRGGTEETQYF. Full variable domain (missing parts from reference TRBV5-1 and TRBJ2-5): KAGVTQTPRYLIKTRGQQVTLSCSPISGHRSVSWYQQTPGQGLQFLFEYFSETQRNKGNFPGRFSGRQFSNSRSEMNVSTLELGDSALYLCASRGGTEETQYFGPGTRLLVL.

This chain connects TRBV18 to TRBJ2-5; possible D gene TRBD2, 5 bases. This CDR3 is 14 amino acids long. The germline V gene has CDR1 KGHSH and CDR2 LQKENI. Trimming took 4 bases from V and 5 from J, leaving 14 bases between them. The CDR3 sequence is CASSLPGLRETQYF. In DNA, the CDR3 is TGTGCCAGCTCACTCCCTGGACTCCGGGAGACCCAGTACTTC.

This chain joins TRBV6-5 and TRBJ1-1, with D possibly matching TRBD1 (5 bases). V was shortened by 2 bases and J by 3 bases, with 7 bases between the two germline ends. This CDR3 comprises 13 residues. Germline CDR1 and CDR2: MNHEY and SVGAGI. CDR3 bases: TGTGCCAGCAGTTACCGGGGGGACACTGAAGCTTTCTTT. As protein: CASSYRGDTEAFF.

The V and J genes are TRBV5-1 and TRBJ2-2, with 7 nucleotides matching TRBD1. Unmatched junction bases numbered 6, after V lost 0 bases and J lost 7 bases. The CDR3 is 15 residues long. Germline V CDR1 and CDR2: SGHRS, YFSETQ. The CDR3 sequence is CASSLGQGSGGELFF. The CDR3 nucleotides read TGCGCCAGCAGCTTGGGACAGGGATCGGGCGGGGAGCTGTTTTTT.

This chain links TRBV27 with TRBJ2-1; 8 positions match TRBD2. Germline assignment: CDR1 MNHEY and CDR2 SMNVEV (reference sequence). The CDR3 length is 16 residues. Germline trimming cut 5 bases from V and 3 bases from J; bases unmatched to any gene: 9. The CDR3 is CASSPGAGEFYNEQFF. In DNA, the CDR3 is TGTGCCAGCAGTCCCGGAGCGGGGGAGTTCTACAATGAGCAGTTCTTC.

This clone was picked up one time. J is TRBJ2-3 and V is TRBV5-4; the D gene is possibly TRBD2 (5 bases). The CDR3 extends over 17 amino acids. Germline V gene lookup returns CDR1 SGHNT and CDR2 YYREEE (reference sequence). V lost 5 bases and J lost 2, with 21 bases in between. CDR3 amino acids: CASRQPGGPSPTDTQYF. CDR3 DNA: TGTGCCAGCAGACAGCCTGGAGGCCCTTCACCCACAGATACGCAGTATTTT.

This clone was seen just once. The rearrangement links TRBV5-4 to TRBJ1-1; 7 bases are a match to TRBD1. The germline V gene encodes CDR1 SGHNT and CDR2 YYREEE (reference sequence). The CDR3 is made up of 13 amino acids. The trim removed 0 bases at V and 10 bases at J, leaving 6 bases unmatched. Written as DNA, the CDR3 is TGTGCCAGCAGCTTGGGACAGGGTCGAGGAGCTTTCTTT. Translating it yields CASSLGQGRGAFF.

The chain uses TRBV28 and TRBJ1-2; a weak D match, TRBD1 (6 bases). The length of the CDR3 is 14 residues. Germline CDR1 MDHEN, CDR2 SYDVKM. Deletions cut 4 bases from V and 3 bases from J, with 12 bases between. Here the CDR3 DNA reads TGTGCCAGCAGTTCACAGGGCCGGTACTATGGCTACACCTTC. Amino acid sequence: CASSSQGRYYGYTF.

J is TRBJ1-2 and V is TRBV5-1; D is undetermined. Between the trimmed V and J ends, which lost 4 bases and 4 bases, there was a span of 14 bases. Germline V lookup: CDR1 SGHRS, CDR2 YFSETQ. There are 14 residues in the CDR3. This CDR3 reads CASSPEEAVYGYTF. In DNA, the CDR3 is TGCGCCAGCAGCCCCGAGGAGGCCGTCTATGGCTACACCTTC.

This chain uses TRBV9 with TRBJ2-1; unclear D gene. Germline V gives CDR1 SGDLS, CDR2 YYNGEE. V gave up 3 bases and J gave up 0 bases, with 10 bases separating them. The CDR3 contains 15 residues. The CDR3 is CASSASYLSYNEQFF. CDR3 in DNA: TGTGCCAGCAGCGCCTCCTATCTCTCCTACAATGAGCAGTTCTTC. Full variable domain (missing parts from reference TRBV9 and TRBJ2-1): DSGVTQTPKHLITATGQRVTLRCSPRSGDLSVYWYQQSLDQGLQFLIQYYNGEERAKGNILERFSAQQFPDLHSELNLSSLELGDSALYFCASSASYLSYNEQFFGPGTRLTVL.

V and J are TRBV4-1 and TRBJ1-1; D is ambiguous. The CDR3 is 13 residues long. The V gene's germline CDR1 is MGHRA and CDR2 YSYEKL. V was clipped by 1 base and J by 2 bases, with 5 bases between them. The CDR3: CASSQVSNTEAFF. The DNA for the CDR3 is TGCGCCAGCAGCCAAGTGTCTAACACTGAAGCTTTCTTT.

Turning to this clone: One junction end does not reproduce the germline sequence, and a read error may be involved. The chain is built from TRBV6-6 and TRBJ2-2; D gene ambiguous. This CDR3 contains 12 residues. Germline V CDR1 and CDR2: MNHNY, SVGAGI (reference sequence). CDR3 in amino acids: CASSPNSGELFF. CDR3 DNA sequence: TGTGCCAGCAGTCCGAACTCCGGGGAGCTGTTTTTT.

The gene calls are TRBV2 and TRBJ1-5; 10 bases fit TRBD1. The germline CDR1 and CDR2 sequences are SNHLY and FYNNEI. The CDR3 has 15 residues. V shed 7 bases, J shed 0 bases, and the junction held 3 bases outside the gene matches. The CDR3 loop is CASIRDRGSNQPQHF. DNA for the CDR3: TGTGCCAGCATCCGGGACAGGGGTAGCAATCAGCCCCAGCATTTT.

On this clone: An end of the junction does not agree with germline; a read error may underlie this. The rearrangement joins TRBV28 to TRBJ1-1, with D hard to call. The CDR3 length is 12 residues. CDR1 is MDHEN and CDR2 is SYDVKM in the germline V gene. CDR3 sequence: CASSLYTSEAFF. For the CDR3, the DNA is TGTGCCAGCAGCTTATACACGTCGGAAGCTTTCTTT.

This chain joins TRBV29-1 and TRBJ1-1; D not resolved. From germline, CDR1 is SQVTM and CDR2 ANQGSEA. The V end was cut by 4 bases, the J end by 0 bases, with 3 bases between. The CDR3 is 11 residues long. For the CDR3, the DNA is TGCAGCGTTGCAATGAACACTGAAGCTTTCTTT. It is translated as CSVAMNTEAFF. The full variable domain, completed using reference TRBV29-1 and TRBJ1-1, is SAVISQKPSRDICQRGTSLTIQCQVDSQVTMMFWYRQQPGQSLTLIATANQGSEATYESGFVIDKFPISRPNLTFSTLTVSNMSPEDSSIYLCSVAMNTEAFFGQGTRLTVV.

V usage is TRBV7-2 and J usage is TRBJ2-1, with 8 positions matching TRBD2. Germline loops: CDR1 SGHTA, CDR2 FQGNSA. Losses at the gene ends were 1 base for V and 4 bases for J; bases not matched to a gene: 9. The CDR3 length is 17 residues. CDR3 DNA: TGTGCCAGCAGCTTAGTCGGGTCTAGCGGGCTGTACAATGAGCAGTTCTTC. Residues: CASSLVGSSGLYNEQFF.

The CDR3 loop reads CASSQDRQGAAGNTIYF. CDR3 coding DNA: TGCGCCAGCAGCCAAGATAGGCAGGGGGCAGCTGGAAACACCATATATTTT. V is TRBV4-3 and J is TRBJ1-3, with 8 bases that match TRBD1. V lost 0 bases, J lost 2 bases, and 6 bases stayed unmatched. This CDR3 contains 17 residues. Germline V gene lookup returns CDR1 LGHNA and CDR2 YSLEER.

V is TRBV9 and J is TRBJ2-1, with a tentative D call TRBD2 (6 bases). The CDR3 sequence is 16 residues long. Germline CDR1 reads SGDLS; CDR2 reads YYNGEE. Trimming removed 1 base from V and 3 bases from J, with 14 bases in between. The chain's CDR3 is CASSVRGGESYNEQFF. As DNA, the CDR3 is TGTGCCAGCAGCGTAAGGGGCGGGGAGAGCTACAATGAGCAGTTCTTC.

The chain couples TRBV18 to TRBJ1-5; TRBD1 aligns across 8 bases. CDR1 and CDR2 (germline): KGHSH, LQKENI. V shed 0 bases, J shed 4 bases, and the junction held 2 bases outside the gene matches. The CDR3 length is 15 residues. The CDR3 is CASSPPDRGNQPQHF. The CDR3 coding sequence is TGTGCCAGCTCACCACCTGACAGGGGTAATCAGCCCCAGCATTTT.

This clone has more than one count but fewer than ten. This specimen includes other DNA sequences encoding the same CDR3. The genes are TRBV7-2 and TRBJ2-1; no clear D. The ends were cut back, 5 bases at V and 0 bases at J, with 11 bases in the middle. Germline CDR1 SGHTA, CDR2 FQGNSA. The CDR3 has 15 residues. CDR3 amino acids: CASSPRRSSYNEQFF. DNA for the CDR3: TGTGCCAGCAGCCCAAGAAGGAGCTCCTACAATGAGCAGTTCTTC.

The chain carries TRBV9 and TRBJ1-1; D is ambiguous. Germline values: CDR1 SGDLS, CDR2 YYNGEE. V lost 4 bases to trimming and J lost 6 bases, with 13 bases between them. The CDR3 consists of 13 residues. The CDR3 DNA sequence: TGTGCCAGCAGCCCTCCTATCGGGTCTGAAGCTTTCTTT. Its protein is CASSPPIGSEAFF.

The rearrangement joins TRBV20-1 to TRBJ1-4; 8 bases line up with TRBD1. V gave up 3 bases and J gave up 6 bases; unmatched junction bases: 3. This CDR3 is 13 amino acids long. Germline V gene sequence: CDR1 DFQATT, CDR2 SNEGSKA (reference sequence). CDR3: CSASETGDEKLFF. CDR3 nucleotides: TGCAGTGCTAGTGAGACAGGGGATGAAAAACTGTTTTTT.

The rearrangement uses TRBV19 and TRBJ2-1; D may be TRBD2 (5 bases). Germline V gene data show CDR1 as LNHDA and CDR2 as SQIVND (reference sequence). The germline V and J ends were trimmed by 5 bases and 0 bases, with 14 bases remaining between them. The CDR3 totals 16 residues. The CDR3 reads CASSHPAGSSYNEQFF. The CDR3 DNA follows: TGTGCCAGTAGTCACCCGGCGGGTAGCTCCTACAATGAGCAGTTCTTC.

This rearrangement joins TRBV2 to TRBJ2-3; D call uncertain. V was clipped by 6 bases and J by 0 bases, with 16 bases between them. The CDR3 runs 16 residues. Germline loops: CDR1 SNHLY, CDR2 FYNNEI. The CDR3 DNA reads as TGTGCCAGCAGAAGAGATAGAGTAGCTAGCACAGATACGCAGTATTTT. Protein: CASRRDRVASTDTQYF.

This sequence joins TRBV6-5 and TRBJ1-2; 7 bases agree with TRBD1. Germline V gene data show CDR1 as MNHEY and CDR2 as SVGAGI. The J segment lost 4 bases and the V segment lost 5 bases, leaving 4 bases of the junction unmatched. The CDR3 loop spans 13 amino acids. The CDR3 region is CASSLDRRYGYTF. The CDR3 nucleotides are TGTGCCAGCAGTCTGGACAGGCGCTATGGCTACACCTTC.

In this sample, this clone turned up a few times. The chain has TRBV19 and TRBJ1-5; TRBD1 is a possible D gene (5 bases). Deletions cut 1 base from V and 1 base from J, with 11 bases between. Per the germline V gene, CDR1 is LNHDA and CDR2 is SQIVND (reference sequence). The CDR3 runs 16 residues. CDR3 loop: CASSIGWAGSNQPQHF. CDR3 coding DNA: TGTGCCAGTAGTATAGGGTGGGCAGGGAGCAATCAGCCCCAGCATTTT.

The V gene is TRBV11-2, the J gene TRBJ1-6; possible D gene TRBD1, 6 bases. Per germline, CDR1 SGHAT and CDR2 FQNNGV. Trimming took off 1 base at V and 6 bases at J, with 13 bases between the two ends. CDR3 length: 16 residues. CDR3 coding DNA: TGTGCCAGCAGCTTAGGCGGGTGGGGGCTTAATTCACCCCTCCACTTT. Translated, it gives CASSLGGWGLNSPLHF.

This chain connects TRBV15 to TRBJ2-1; TRBD1 might be the D (5 bases). Trimming shortened V by 2 bases and J by 5 bases, and 16 bases separated the two germline ends. This CDR3 is built from 16 residues. Germline V gene sequence: CDR1 LNHNV, CDR2 YYDKDF (reference sequence). DNA of the CDR3: TGTGCCACCAGCAGACGGAACCAGGGAAGAGACAATGAGCAGTTCTTC. It yields the protein CATSRRNQGRDNEQFF.